The clone carrying this T cell receptor beta chain qualifies as medium-sized. This CDR3 spans 13 amino acids. Trimming pared 5 bases from V and 5 bases from J, leaving 12 bases between. Germline CDR1 is MGHRA and CDR2 is YSYEKL. This sample was included in a study of OX40 agonist ivuxolimab in advanced cancers. Method: immunoSEQ multiplex PCR; TCRdb's copy keeps in-frame clones and lacks some. Among 65,000 to 80,000 clones, approximately 88% were seen once, and the ten largest hold less than 2.5%. The V call is TRBV4-1, the J call TRBJ1-1; weak D call: TRBD1 (6 bases). The sample was CD4+ or CD8+ T cells sorted from blood, taken in a trial of the OX40 agonist ivuxolimab. This receptor was identified in an adult with an advanced solid tumor such as melanoma, head and neck, liver or kidney cancer. In DNA form, the CDR3 reads TGCGCCAGCAGCTTGGACAGAGCTACTGAAGCTTTCTTT. Translated: CASSLDRATEAFF.